This entry concerns a single T cell receptor beta chain. Germline lookup yields CDR1 SGDLS and CDR2 YYNGEE. V trimming: 3 bases; J trimming: 2 bases; junction bases outside the gene matches: 9. CDR3 size: 16 residues. The sample originates from a study of T cell responses to AZD1222 COVID-19 vaccine. Method: immunoSEQ multiplex PCR; TCRdb's copy keeps in-frame clones and lacks some. The data show 90,000 to 150,000 clones, roughly nine tenths seen once. The sample was peripheral blood, taken on day 0 of AZD1222 vaccination. J is TRBJ2-3 and V is TRBV9; the match to TRBD2 covers 7 bases. This sequence was found in an adult in good health. CDR3 sequence (DNA): TGTGCCAGCAGCGAATGGGCGGGAGAGGACACAGATACGCAGTATTTT. The encoded protein is CASSEWAGEDTDTQYF.